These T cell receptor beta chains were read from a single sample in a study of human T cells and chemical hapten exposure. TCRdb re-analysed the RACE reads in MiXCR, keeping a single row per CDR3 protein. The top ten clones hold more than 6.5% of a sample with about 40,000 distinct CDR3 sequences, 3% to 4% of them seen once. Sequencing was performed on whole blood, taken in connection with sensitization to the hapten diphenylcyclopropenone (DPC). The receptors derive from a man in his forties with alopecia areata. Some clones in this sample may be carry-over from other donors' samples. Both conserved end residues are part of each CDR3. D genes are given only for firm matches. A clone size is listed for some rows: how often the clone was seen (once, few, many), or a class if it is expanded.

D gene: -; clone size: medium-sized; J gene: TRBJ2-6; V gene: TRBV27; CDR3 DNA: TGTGCCAGCAGTTTGGCTGGGGCCAACGTCCTGACTTTC; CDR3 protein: CASSLAGANVLTF
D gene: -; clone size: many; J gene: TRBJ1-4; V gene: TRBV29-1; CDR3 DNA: TGCAGCGTTGAAGGTGGTGAAAAACTGTTTTTT; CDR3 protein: CSVEGGEKLFF
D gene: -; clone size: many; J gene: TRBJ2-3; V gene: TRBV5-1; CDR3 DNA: TGCGCCAGCAGCTTGGGAGCACATAGCACAGATACGCAGTATTTT; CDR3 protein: CASSLGAHSTDTQYF
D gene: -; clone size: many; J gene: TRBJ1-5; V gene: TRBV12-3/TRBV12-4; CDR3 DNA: TGTGCCAGCAGCCTTAGTCAGCCCCAGCATTTT; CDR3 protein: CASSLSQPQHF
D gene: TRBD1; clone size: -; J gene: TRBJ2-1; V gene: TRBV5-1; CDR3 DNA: TGCGCCAGCAGCTTGGCCGGGACAGGGGGGGATGAGCAGTTCTTC; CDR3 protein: CASSLAGTGGDEQFF
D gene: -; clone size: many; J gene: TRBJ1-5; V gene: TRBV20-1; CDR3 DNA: TGCAGTGCTAGAGATCTCCAGACTAGCAATCAGCCCCAGCATTTT; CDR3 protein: CSARDLQTSNQPQHF
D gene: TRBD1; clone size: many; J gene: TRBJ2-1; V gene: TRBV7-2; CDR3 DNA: TGTGCCAGCAGTTTTAATACAGGGGTACTGCGGGAGCAGTTCTTC; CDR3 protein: CASSFNTGVLREQFF
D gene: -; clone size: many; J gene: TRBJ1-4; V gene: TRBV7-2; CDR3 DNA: TGTGCCAGCAGCGCGGGACATTCGACTAATGAAAAACTGTTTTTT; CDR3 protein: CASSAGHSTNEKLFF
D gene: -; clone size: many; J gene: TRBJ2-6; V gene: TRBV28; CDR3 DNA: TGTGCCAGCAGTTTAAGAGCCAGGGGGGTCTCTGGGGCCAACGTCCTGACTTTC; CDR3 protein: CASSLRARGVSGANVLTF
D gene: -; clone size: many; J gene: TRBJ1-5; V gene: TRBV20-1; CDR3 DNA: TGCAGTGCTAGAGATGCCAATCAGCCCCAGCATTTT; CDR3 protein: CSARDANQPQHF
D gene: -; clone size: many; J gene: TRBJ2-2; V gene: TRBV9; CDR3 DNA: TGTGCCAGCAGCGTAGATAGCGGACAGTACACCGGGGAGCTGTTTTTT; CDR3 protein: CASSVDSGQYTGELFF
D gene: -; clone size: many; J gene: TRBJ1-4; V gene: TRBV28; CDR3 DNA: TGTGCCAGCAGCCCTATCTTAGGACCTTCTGAGGAAAAACTGTTTTTT; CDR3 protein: CASSPILGPSEEKLFF
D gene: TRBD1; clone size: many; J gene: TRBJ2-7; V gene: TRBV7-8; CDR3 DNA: TGTGCCAGCAGCCCCCCGGGACAGGGGTTATACGAGCAGTACTTC; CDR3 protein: CASSPPGQGLYEQYF
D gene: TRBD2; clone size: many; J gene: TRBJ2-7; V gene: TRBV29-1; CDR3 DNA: TGCAGCGTTGGACTAGCGGAGAACAGCGAGCAGTACTTC; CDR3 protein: CSVGLAENSEQYF
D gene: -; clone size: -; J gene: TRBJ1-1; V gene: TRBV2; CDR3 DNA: TGTGCCAGCAGTGAAGCGTCCCCGGGGGCTGGTACTGAAGCTTTCTTT; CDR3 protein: CASSEASPGAGTEAFF
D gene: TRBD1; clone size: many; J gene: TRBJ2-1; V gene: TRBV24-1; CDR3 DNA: TGTGCCACCAGGCCTAACAGGGGTAATGAGCAGTTCTTC; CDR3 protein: CATRPNRGNEQFF
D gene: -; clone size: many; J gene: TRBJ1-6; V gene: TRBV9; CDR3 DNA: TGTGCCAGCAGCGCGCCCGATTCACCCCTCCACTTT; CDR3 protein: CASSAPDSPLHF
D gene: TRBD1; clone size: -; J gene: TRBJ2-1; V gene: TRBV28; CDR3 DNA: TGTGCCAGCAGTTTTCCTTTACAGGGGGCTTACAATGAGCAGTTCTTC; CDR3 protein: CASSFPLQGAYNEQFF
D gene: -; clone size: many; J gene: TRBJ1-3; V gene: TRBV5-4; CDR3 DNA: TGTGCCAGCAGCCCCCGCTCTAGCTCTGGAAACACCATATATTTT; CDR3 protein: CASSPRSSSGNTIYF
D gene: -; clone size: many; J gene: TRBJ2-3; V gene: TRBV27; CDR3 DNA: TGTGCCAGCAGTTCCAATTATCGCACAGATACGCAGTATTTT; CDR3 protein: CASSSNYRTDTQYF
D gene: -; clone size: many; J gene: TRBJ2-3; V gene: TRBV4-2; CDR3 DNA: TGTGCCAGCAGCCAAGATGAGCCAGATACGCAGTATTTT; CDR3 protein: CASSQDEPDTQYF
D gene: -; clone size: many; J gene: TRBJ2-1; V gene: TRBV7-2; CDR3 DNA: TGTGCCAGCAGCTTCCCCCTTAGCGGCACCTCCTACAATGAGCAGTTCTTC; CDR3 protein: CASSFPLSGTSYNEQFF
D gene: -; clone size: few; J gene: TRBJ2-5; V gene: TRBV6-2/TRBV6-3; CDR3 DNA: TGTGCCAGCACCCATATGGTAGAGACCCAGTACTTC; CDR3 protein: CASTHMVETQYF
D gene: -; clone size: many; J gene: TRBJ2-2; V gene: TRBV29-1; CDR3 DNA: TGCAGCTATGAGGGCTCGAACACCGGGGAGCTGTTTTTT; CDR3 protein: CSYEGSNTGELFF
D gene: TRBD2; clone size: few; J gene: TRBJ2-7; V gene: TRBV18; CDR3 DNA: TGTGCCAGCTCCCCCGGGACTAGCGGAACGTCCTACGAGCAGTACTTC; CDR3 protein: CASSPGTSGTSYEQYF
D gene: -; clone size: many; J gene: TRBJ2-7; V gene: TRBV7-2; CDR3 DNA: TGTGCCAGCCGCCCATTAACTCGGGCTAGCGATTCCTACGAGCAGTACTTC; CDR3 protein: CASRPLTRASDSYEQYF
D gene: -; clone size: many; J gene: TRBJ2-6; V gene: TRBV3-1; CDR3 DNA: TGTGCCAGCAGCCAAGCCGACAGTAACTCTGGGGCCAACGTCCTGACTTTC; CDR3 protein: CASSQADSNSGANVLTF
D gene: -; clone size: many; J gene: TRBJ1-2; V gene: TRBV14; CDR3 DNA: TGTGCCAGCAGCCCGCGCGGGGAATTGGATTATGGCTACACCTTC; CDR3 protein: CASSPRGELDYGYTF
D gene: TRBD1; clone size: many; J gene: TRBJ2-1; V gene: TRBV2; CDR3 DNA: TGTGCCAGCAGTTGGGACAGGACAGGAATTTACAATGAGCAGTTCTTC; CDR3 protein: CASSWDRTGIYNEQFF
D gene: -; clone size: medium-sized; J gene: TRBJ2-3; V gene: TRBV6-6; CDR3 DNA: TGTGCCAGCAGCCTCACGGCGCTTAGCGGTAGCACAGATACGCAGTATTTT; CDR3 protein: CASSLTALSGSTDTQYF
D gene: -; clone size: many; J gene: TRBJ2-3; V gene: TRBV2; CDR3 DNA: TGTGCCAGCAGTGAAAGCAGGGTGGCAGATACGCAGTATTTT; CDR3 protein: CASSESRVADTQYF
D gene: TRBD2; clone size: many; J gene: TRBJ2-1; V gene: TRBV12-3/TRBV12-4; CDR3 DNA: TGTGCCAGCTCCCTCCTTCTACGGGGACTAGCGGGGGAGGAAAGGAACAATGAGCAGTTCTTC; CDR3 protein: CASSLLLRGLAGEERNNEQFF